The 24 T cell receptor beta chains below all came from one sample that was sequenced in a study of blood T cell repertoires in COVID-19. Sequencing used immunoSEQ multiplex PCR; TCRdb keeps in-frame clones, though not all of them. The sample includes approximately 150,000 clones, around 84% of them seen just once. Input material: peripheral blood. The receptors originated from a man between 65 and 79 years old with acute or convalescent COVID-19.

The chain recombines TRBV3-1 (or the pseudogene TRBV3-2) with TRBJ2-5, with 9 nucleotides matching TRBD2. V lost 3 bases to trimming and J lost 4 bases; unmatched junction nucleotides: 12. CDR1 is LGHDT, CDR2 YNNKEL, per germline (reference sequence). CDR3 length equals 17 residues. The CDR3 nucleotides are TGTGCCAGCAGCCAGTTAGTAGCGGGAGTATCCGGAGAGACCCAGTACTTC. Residues: CASSQLVAGVSGETQYF.

The J gene is TRBJ1-6, the V gene TRBV15; no definite D call. Per germline, CDR1 LNHNV and CDR2 YYDKDF (reference sequence). Trimming stripped 2 bases from V and 5 bases from J, with 16 bases between. There are 17 residues in the CDR3. For the CDR3, the DNA is TGTGCCACCAGCAGACCCTCAGAGGGTGTGCATAATTCACCCCTCCACTTT. Its protein product is CATSRPSEGVHNSPLHF.

This sequence joins TRBV24-1 and TRBJ1-2; D unclear. V lost 4 bases to trimming and J lost 3 bases, with 11 bases between them. Germline V gives CDR1 KGHDR, CDR2 SFDVKD. The CDR3 length is 14 residues. In nucleotides, the CDR3 is TGTGCCACCAGTGACCCGACCACAGACTATGGCTACACCTTC. Translated: CATSDPTTDYGYTF.

V and J are TRBV7-2 and TRBJ2-7; TRBD1 might be the D (6 bases). This CDR3 has 14 residues. Germline V gene lookup returns CDR1 SGHTA and CDR2 FQGNSA. The ends were cut back, 1 base at V and 5 bases at J, with 12 bases in the middle. CDR3 bases: TGTGCCAGCAGCTTAGGAGCAGGGGACCACGAGCAGTACTTC. It encodes CASSLGAGDHEQYF.

J is TRBJ1-3 and V is TRBV5-1, with 10 bases aligning to TRBD1. Germline V gene data show CDR1 as SGHRS and CDR2 as YFSETQ. V lost 3 bases to trimming and J lost 7 bases; unmatched junction nucleotides: 7. This CDR3 contains 15 residues. The CDR3 DNA reads as TGCGCCAGCAGCTCCCAGACAGGGGGCGGGAACACCATATATTTT. Translation: CASSSQTGGGNTIYF. Supplemented by reference TRBV5-1 and TRBJ1-3, the full variable domain reads KAGVTQTPRYLIKTRGQQVTLSCSPISGHRSVSWYQQTPGQGLQFLFEYFSETQRNKGNFPGRFSGRQFSNSRSEMNVSTLELGDSALYLCASSSQTGGGNTIYFGEGSWLTVV.

This chain joins TRBV4-1 and TRBJ2-2; TRBD2 matches at 12 bases. CDR1 and CDR2 from the germline V gene are MGHRA and YSYEKL. The CDR3 extends over 19 amino acids. With V trimmed by 2 bases and J by 5 bases, 12 bases remained unmatched. CDR3: CASSQPHLLAGGDTGELFF. DNA of the CDR3: TGCGCCAGCAGCCAACCCCACCTTCTAGCGGGGGGGGATACCGGGGAGCTGTTTTTT.

The rearrangement joins TRBV6-5 to TRBJ2-4; 9 nucleotides line up with TRBD1. Germline V CDR1 and CDR2: MNHEY, SVGAGI. J lost 5 bases, V lost 7 bases, and 6 bases had no gene match. CDR3 length equals 14 residues. The CDR3 nucleotides read TGTGCCAGCAACCCCCGACAGGGGGAAAACATTCAGTACTTC. It yields the protein CASNPRQGENIQYF.

The chain uses TRBV11-2 and TRBJ2-3, with D possibly matching TRBD1 (6 bases). Germline values: CDR1 SGHAT, CDR2 FQNNGV. V was clipped by 5 bases and J by 9 bases, with 18 bases between them. CDR3 length equals 14 residues. In DNA, the CDR3 is TGTGCCAGCAGCCTACGTTTGACCACAGGGACGCAGTATTTT. Its protein is CASSLRLTTGTQYF.

The chain uses TRBV5-1 and TRBJ2-2; D is possibly TRBD1 (6 bases). Germline CDR1 reads SGHRS; CDR2 reads YFSETQ. The CDR3 contains 15 residues. Trimming shortened V by 2 bases and J by 2 bases, and 10 bases separated the two germline ends. DNA for the CDR3: TGCGCCAGCAGCTTCCAAGGGGGTAACACCGGGGAGCTGTTTTTT. Its protein product is CASSFQGGNTGELFF.

The V and J genes are TRBV18 and TRBJ1-2; D unclear. The ends were cut back, 3 bases at V and 5 bases at J, with 13 bases in the middle. This CDR3 is 14 amino acids long. Germline V lookup: CDR1 KGHSH, CDR2 LQKENI. This CDR3 is CASSPSGQAYGYTF. In DNA, the CDR3 is TGTGCCAGCTCACCCTCTGGTCAGGCATATGGCTACACCTTC.

The rearrangement joins TRBV5-6 to TRBJ2-7; D perhaps matches TRBD1 (5 bases). Germline V gene data show CDR1 as SGHDT and CDR2 as YYEEEE. The CDR3 has 14 amino acids. V lost 0 bases to trimming and J lost 1 base, with 8 bases between them. The CDR3 spells CASSLAGWSYEQYF. The CDR3 nucleotides are TGTGCCAGCAGCTTGGCAGGGTGGTCCTACGAGCAGTACTTC.

The gene calls are TRBV2 and TRBJ1-1; the match to TRBD1 covers 8 bases. Looked up from germline, CDR1 is SNHLY and CDR2 is FYNNEI. Unmatched junction bases numbered 15, after V lost 8 bases and J lost 1 base. The CDR3 spans 17 residues. CDR3 DNA: TGTGCCAGCTTAATTGGGGGACAGGCTGGACGGAACACTGAAGCTTTCTTT. Protein product: CASLIGGQAGRNTEAFF. Full variable domain (rest looked up from reference TRBV2 and TRBJ1-1): EPEVTQTPSHQVTQMGQEVILRCVPISNHLYFYWYRQILGQKVEFLVSFYNNEISEKSEIFDDQFSVERPDGSNFTLKIRSTKLEDSAMYFCASLIGGQAGRNTEAFFGQGTRLTVV.

The chain employs TRBV18 and TRBJ2-1; 7 bases align to TRBD1. The CDR3 spans 16 residues. V lost 0 bases and J lost 5; bases outside the gene matches: 7. Germline CDR1 reads KGHSH; CDR2 reads LQKENI. The CDR3 sequence is CASSPPTGNHHNEQFF. In nucleotides, the CDR3 is TGTGCCAGCTCACCACCGACAGGGAACCACCACAATGAGCAGTTCTTC.

V gene TRBV13 combines with J gene TRBJ2-7, with D tentatively TRBD2 (5 bases). Germline assignment: CDR1 PRHDT and CDR2 FYEKMQ (reference sequence). CDR3 size: 15 residues. V was cut by 3 bases and J by 0 bases, with 12 bases left in between. CDR3 region: CASSLEDGSSYEQYF. The DNA of the CDR3 is TGTGCCAGCAGCTTGGAGGACGGAAGCTCCTACGAGCAGTACTTC. Looking up the rest from reference TRBV13 and TRBJ2-7 gives the full variable domain: AAGVIQSPRHLIKEKRETATLKCYPIPRHDTVYWYQQGPGQDPQFLISFYEKMQSDKGSIPDRFSAQQFSDYHSELNMSSLELGDSALYFCASSLEDGSSYEQYFGPGTRLTVT.

This chain connects TRBV9 to TRBJ2-3; the match to TRBD2 covers 8 bases. The CDR3 contains 15 residues. With V trimmed by 4 bases and J by 2 bases, 6 bases remained unmatched. CDR1 is SGDLS and CDR2 is YYNGEE in the germline V gene. For the CDR3, the DNA is TGTGCCAGCAGCCCACGGGGGGGGCCCACAGATACGCAGTATTTT. Amino acid sequence: CASSPRGGPTDTQYF. Drawing the rest from reference TRBV9 and TRBJ2-3, the complete variable domain is DSGVTQTPKHLITATGQRVTLRCSPRSGDLSVYWYQQSLDQGLQFLIQYYNGEERAKGNILERFSAQQFPDLHSELNLSSLELGDSALYFCASSPRGGPTDTQYFGPGTRLTVL.

The CDR3 DNA follows: TGCGCCAGCAGCCCTGGACTAGCACACAGCACAGATACGCAGTATTTT. Amino acid sequence: CASSPGLAHSTDTQYF. V usage is TRBV5-1 and J usage is TRBJ2-3, with 8 bases matching TRBD2. From germline, CDR1 is SGHRS and CDR2 YFSETQ. This CDR3 is built from 16 residues. J was trimmed by 0 bases and V by 4 bases; bases with no gene match: 7.

J is TRBJ2-2 and V is TRBV24-1, with D possibly TRBD2 on 5 matching bases. V lost 7 bases, J lost 4 bases, and 18 bases lay in between. The CDR3 is made up of 16 amino acids. The germline V gene has CDR1 KGHDR and CDR2 SFDVKD. CDR3 region: CATRTNGNLGTGELFF. Written as DNA, the CDR3 is TGTGCCACCAGAACTAACGGGAATCTAGGCACCGGGGAGCTGTTTTTT.

The rearrangement joins TRBV7-3 to TRBJ2-5; TRBD2 matches at 12 bases. With 5 bases clipped from V and 5 bases from J, the junction kept 12 bases outside the gene matches. The CDR3 loop spans 17 amino acids. Germline assignment: CDR1 SGHTA and CDR2 FQGTGA. The CDR3 spells CASSPRLAGGRHETQYF. In nucleotides, the CDR3 is TGTGCCAGCAGCCCCCGTCTAGCGGGGGGGCGTCACGAGACCCAGTACTTC.

This rearrangement joins TRBV5-1 to TRBJ2-1, with 7 nucleotides matching TRBD1. The CDR3 has 15 amino acids. V was pared by 7 bases and J by 4 bases, with 11 bases of the junction left unmatched. In germline, CDR1 is SGHRS, CDR2 YFSETQ. The CDR3 loop is CASRPAGTAYNEQFF. The CDR3 nucleotides are TGCGCCAGCCGACCGGCCGGGACAGCTTACAATGAGCAGTTCTTC.

CDR3 region: CASNPTGGNEQFF. CDR3 sequence (DNA): TGTGCCAGCAACCCGACAGGGGGCAATGAGCAGTTCTTC. The rearrangement uses TRBV7-3 and TRBJ2-1; 9 bases fit TRBD1. Per germline, CDR1 SGHTA and CDR2 FQGTGA. This CDR3 spans 13 amino acids. With V trimmed by 7 bases and J by 6 bases, 4 bases remained unmatched.

A word on this clone: At one of its ends the junction is not consistent with the germline gene, which may arise from a read error. This sequence joins TRBV7-7 and TRBJ1-4, with 12 bases fitting TRBD1. The CDR3 is 15 amino acids. Germline CDR1 SSHAT, CDR2 FNYEAQ (reference sequence). This chain's CDR3 is CASSSGQGASEKLFF. The CDR3 nucleotides read TGTGCTAGCAGCTCGGGACAGGGGGCGAGTGAAAAACTGTTTTTT.

CDR3 residues: CASSPGLTNEKLFF. The CDR3 nucleotides are TGTGCCAGCAGCCCGGGGTTAACTAATGAAAAACTGTTTTTT. This rearrangement joins TRBV3-1 (or the pseudogene TRBV3-2) to TRBJ1-4, with unresolved D. The germline V gene encodes CDR1 LGHDT and CDR2 YNNKEL (reference sequence). Trimming took 4 bases from V and 1 from J, leaving 7 bases between them. The length of the CDR3 is 14 residues.

Written as DNA, the CDR3 is TGTGCCAGTAGTATCGATATCGGGGGAGTCACCGGGGAGCTGTTTTTT. It encodes CASSIDIGGVTGELFF. The chain has TRBV19 and TRBJ2-2; D might be TRBD2 (6 bases). V was cut by 3 bases and J by 4 bases, with 15 bases left in between. CDR1 and CDR2 (germline): LNHDA, SQIVND (reference sequence). This CDR3 has 16 amino acids.

This chain connects TRBV5-5 to TRBJ2-5, with TRBD1 matching 7 bases. This CDR3 is 15 amino acids long. CDR1 and CDR2 (germline): SGHKS, YYEKEE (reference sequence). V dropped 4 bases and J dropped 1; count of bases not matched to a gene: 7. The DNA for the CDR3 is TGTGCCAGCAGCCCCGGGACAGTATTCCAAGAGACCCAGTACTTC. The encoded protein is CASSPGTVFQETQYF.